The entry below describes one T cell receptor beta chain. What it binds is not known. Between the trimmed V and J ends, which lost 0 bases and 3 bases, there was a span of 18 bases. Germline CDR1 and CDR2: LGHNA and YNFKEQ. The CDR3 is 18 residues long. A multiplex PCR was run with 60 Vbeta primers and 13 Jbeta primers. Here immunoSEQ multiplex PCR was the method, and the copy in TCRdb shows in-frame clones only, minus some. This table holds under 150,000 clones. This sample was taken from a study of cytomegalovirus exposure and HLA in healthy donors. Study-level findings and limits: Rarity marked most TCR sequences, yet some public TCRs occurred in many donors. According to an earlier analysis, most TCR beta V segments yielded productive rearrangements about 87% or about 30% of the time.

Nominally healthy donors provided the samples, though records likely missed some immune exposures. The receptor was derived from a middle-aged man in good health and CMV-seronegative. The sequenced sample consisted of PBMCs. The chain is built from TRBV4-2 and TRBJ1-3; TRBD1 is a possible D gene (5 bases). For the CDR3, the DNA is TGTGCCAGCAGCCAAGATCGGGGCGGGGGAAAAGATGGAAACACCATATATTTT. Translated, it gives CASSQDRGGGKDGNTIYF.